This section outlines one TCR beta chain sequence together with its context. This clone's antigen is unknown. One end of the junction fails to match germline, which may point to a read error. From cysteine to phenylalanine, the CDR3 is 14 amino acids long. Just the 42-base CDR3 DNA is kept, in frame starting at base 1. CDR1 and CDR2 were assigned from the germline V gene (reference sequence) as SSHAT and FNYEAQ. The data belong to a study of cytomegalovirus exposure and HLA in healthy donors (dated by TCRdb to 2017 to 2019). As for the study more broadly: According to an earlier analysis of several hundred of the donors, about 179 million T cells yielded over 100 million unique TCR beta sequences and approximately 300 Gb of sequence data. An early release that covered approximately 600 HLA-typed donors contained about 300 gigabases of sequencing data and roughly 84 million unique TCR sequences. Of the roughly 430 genotyped donors, 65% to 90% fell in the genetic ancestry cluster associated with self-reported Caucasian donors. The aim of the study was to test whether cataloging public T cell receptors could identify signatures of past pathogen exposure. The study used immunosequencing to profile the T cell repertoires of about 670 subjects and linked those repertoires to cytomegalovirus serostatus. Along with the approximately 700-subject first cohort, a separate validation cohort of over a hundred different subjects was used. The study combined high-throughput TCR immunosequencing, statistical association of individual TCRs with disease status, and machine learning to predict cytomegalovirus infection status. A later analysis re-analyzed previously published TCR beta repertoires from approximately 670 donors and added high-resolution HLA genotyping to study TCR occurrence patterns. Rather than drawing on any new phenotypic data, the later analysis identified candidate immune exposures from TCR beta sequences and the way those sequences occurred across donors. An earlier analysis of some 600 of the donors applied high-throughput TCR beta sequencing to assess whether each TCR beta V gene segment acted as functional or pseudogenic. Donor age, sex, ethnicity and CMV serostatus were compiled together with the repertoire data. In a later genetic analysis, genome-wide SNP genotypes for 398 of the 666 donors were used, and that subset was treated as a discovery cohort. All discovery cohort repertoires had been generated using a single sequencing platform. HLA typing covered class I and class II loci at four-digit resolution. Typing coverage varied by locus: roughly 629-640 donors for A, B, C, DRB1 and DQB1; around 560 for DQA1; about 590 for DPA1; fewer than 480 for DPB1. Roughly 5 DR-DQ haplotypes were handled as single units for association and clustering because linkage in the cohort was strong. On average, 235,054 unique TCR beta nucleotide sequences were sequenced per donor among 398 genotyped donors of the cohort, with roughly 18% of those sequences being non-productive. Overall results and qualifications from the work: The earlier analysis of 587 of the donors excluded 15 to 20 rarely observed V segments, including chromosome 9 orphons, because counts were too low. A later analysis found that HLA-associated TCR beta chains were more clonally expanded and had lower generation probabilities than equally common non-associated chains. Cytomegalovirus status was reported to be diagnosed by the classifier with high specificity and sensitivity in both the original and validation cohorts. A later analysis found that most CMV-associated TCR beta chains appeared HLA-restricted, with HLA associations seemingly driven largely by CMV exposure. Across donors, most TCR sequences were observed very rarely, whereas some public TCRs were present in many individuals. A further reported finding was that TCR beta sequences accurately predicted the HLA-A and HLA-B alleles for most subjects in the first cohort. In an earlier analysis of 587 of the donors, most TCR beta V segments were observed in productive rearrangements about 87% or about 30% of the time, broadly matching IMGT annotations. In the study, about 150 TCR beta chains were listed as associated with cytomegalovirus. When HLA alleles, especially DR and DQ, strongly co-occurred, attributing TCR associations to individual alleles was difficult. Presence/absence analyses assumed roughly uniform sequencing depth across donors, an assumption that may not hold. Because the 87-base-pair reads could not distinguish some IMGT-functional V segments, including TRBV6-2 and TRBV6-3, those segments were excluded. A later analysis reported that several top co-occurrence clusters appeared linked to parvovirus B19, influenza, CMV and Epstein-Barr virus. Specific HLA alleles were associated with around 18,000 TCR beta sequences at a false discovery rate of 0.05 in a later analysis. Because HLA typing was unavailable for some donors at each locus, only the typed subset was used in association tests. An association between a missense DCLRE1C variant and V-gene and J-gene trimming of TCR beta chains was found in a later genetic analysis and replicated in an independent cohort. According to the authors, the approach could potentially be generalized to other disease states and immunological phenotypes. Linkage disequilibrium might explain the correlated functional status among segregating V segments, but an unknown experimental factor could not be ruled out. A few of the identified cytomegalovirus-associated TCR beta chains were confirmed in vitro to be specific for cytomegalovirus antigens. For the cohort, immune exposure information was limited to CMV serostatus. This cohort had only TCR beta chains sequenced, and the lack of alpha or paired-chain data limited which features could be detected. The sequencing pipeline was judged likely to have produced a cluster of highly shared sequence variants as a technical artifact. A later genetic analysis reported fewer N-insertions in productive TCRs among donors in an Asian-associated ancestry cluster than the roughly 620-donor mean. In a later analysis, TCR association rates were found to vary across HLA loci, with the most associated TCRs seen for DRB1 alleles and the fewest for HLA-C alleles.

Receptor amplification or capture employed the immunoSEQ multiplex PCR assay. For the multiplex PCR, a mixture combining 60 forward primers for TCR Vbeta segments and 13 reverse primers for TCR Jbeta segments was used. A multiplex PCR assay on genomic DNA amplified the CDR3 region of rearranged TCR beta genes. On the Illumina HiSeq System, the amplified TCR beta libraries were sequenced as 87-base-pair reads. As for the authors' bioinformatics: Across the 640 or so repertoires, a later analysis counted approximately 75 million unique TCR beta chains, roughly 11 million of which were shared by at least two donors. To remove PCR and sequencing errors, raw reads were error-corrected and collapsed into unique sequences using a nearest-neighbor algorithm that merged closely related sequences. To assign V, D and J gene segments, CDR3 sequences were aligned to IMGT reference sequences. Each retained sequence needed at least a six-nucleotide match to both a V gene segment and a J gene segment. A rearrangement counted as productive if the CDR3 had no stop codons and remained in frame with V and J, and every other rearrangement counted as non-productive. CDR3 was defined by IMGT convention, running from the second conserved V-encoded cysteine to the conserved J-encoded phenylalanine. The earlier analysis of some 550 of the donors excluded any sequence lacking an unambiguous match to a single V gene segment. An earlier analysis of a few hundred of the donors called V segments functional above 56.7% productive rearrangements and segregating when the between-donor standard deviation exceeded 5%. A statistical classification framework was built for diagnosing cytomegalovirus status from the catalog of TCR beta chain sequences. A later analysis assigned V and J genes by comparing TCR nucleotide sequences with IMGT/GENE-DB human TR gene sequences. A later analysis assigned CDR3 sequences and most-parsimonious VDJ recombination scenarios with the TCRdist pipeline. In a later analysis, each TCR beta chain was defined by its CDR3 amino acid sequence together with its V-gene family, and reads without a unique V-gene family were excluded. As a way to deal with suspected cross-contamination and a sequencing artifact, a later analysis dropped approximately 570 nucleotide sequences that were highly shared and had low generation probability. For each public chain, a later analysis derived a clonal expansion index from normalized ranks of inferred template counts within each repertoire. In a later analysis, generation probabilities were computed with a VDJ recombination model fitted to out-of-frame rearrangements, and the resulting probabilities were checked against IGoR. In a later analysis, TCR-TCR, TCR-HLA and TCR-CMV co-occurrence was scored with hypergeometric tests, and a repertoire-size bias correction was applied to TCR pairs. In a later analysis, false discovery rates were estimated by permuting HLA or CMV assignments 20 times. A later analysis grouped co-occurring TCRs with DBSCAN, adding TCRdist sequence similarity when clustering within HLA-allele-positive subsets. For co-occurrence clustering, repertoires with fewer than 30,000 or more than 120,000 public chains were excluded, along with four or five repertoires with anomalous nucleotide sharing. Held by TCRdb, this immuneACCESS table contains in-frame sequences only and omits some clones. Under half of the omission traces to an unresolved V gene where checked; the cause of the rest is unknown. V and J calls and clone size come straight from that table; D and trimming were deduced from the DNA. The sample table records about 110,000 clones; roughly 70% of these occur just once. Approximately 8% of the sample is held by the ten biggest clonotypes.

The cohort was made up of hundreds of healthy bone marrow donors. At the time of sampling, all cohort members were nominally healthy, though unrecorded immune exposures were likely present. The donor was CMV seronegative and was included in the group of about 400 seronegative cohort members. A peripheral blood sample was provided by each donor, and peripheral blood mononuclear cells were used for TCR beta sequencing. Genomic DNA extraction from the blood cell samples was performed with the Qiagen DNeasy Blood Extraction Kit. The sequence links TRBV7-7 to TRBJ2-3; tentative D gene TRBD2, with 7 bases matching. The sequence came from a man aged 35 to 55 in good health and CMV-seronegative. Specimen: PBMCs. The CDR3 is CASSLGGQGDTQYF. The DNA sequence reads TGTGCTAGCAGCCTGGGGGGGCAGGGAGATACGCAGTATTTT.